This is a list of T cell receptor beta chains from one sample in a study of early T cells in non-severe SARS-CoV-2 infection. Via MiXCR, TCRdb re-called the 5' RACE reads, giving one row per CDR3 protein. The sample has 80,000 to 95,000 distinct CDR3 sequences; about 14% are singletons. Input material: whole blood. The receptors were sampled from an adult who was a healthcare worker with PCR-confirmed SARS-CoV-2 infection or an uninfected control (not recorded which). CDR3s include the opening cysteine and the closing phenylalanine or tryptophan. D genes are given only for firm matches. Clone size, where shown, is once, few, many, or a class for clones that have expanded.

NA | TRBJ2-5 | NA | TRBV6-5 | CASSSITTGAKGETQYF | TGTGCCAGCAGTTCCATCACCACGGGGGCAAAAGGGGAGACCCAGTACTTC
many | TRBJ2-1 | TRBD1 | TRBV12-3/TRBV12-4 | CASSHPGGQNEQFF | TGTGCCAGCAGCCATCCAGGGGGCCAGAATGAGCAGTTCTTC
NA | TRBJ1-2 | NA | TRBV7-2 | CASSLGAGTTYGYTF | TGTGCCAGCAGCTTAGGTGCAGGGACTACCTATGGCTACACCTTC
many | TRBJ2-3 | NA | TRBV19 | CASSTTDTQYF | TGTGCCAGTAGTACCACAGATACGCAGTATTTT
many | TRBJ2-1 | NA | TRBV6-4 | CASSDYLRDTYNEQFF | TGTGCCAGCAGTGACTATCTCCGGGATACCTACAATGAGCAGTTCTTC
NA | TRBJ1-2 | NA | TRBV29-1 | CSVPPGGANYGYTF | TGCAGCGTTCCCCCGGGGGGGGCTAACTATGGCTACACCTTC
few | TRBJ1-1 | NA | TRBV5-1 | CASSGDMMNTEAFF | TGCGCCAGCAGCGGGGACATGATGAACACTGAAGCTTTCTTT
NA | TRBJ2-2 | NA | TRBV12-3/TRBV12-4 | CASSSLGWVTGELFF | TGTGCCAGCAGTTCCCTGGGGTGGGTCACCGGGGAGCTGTTTTTT
many | TRBJ1-6 | NA | TRBV5-6 | CASSLVQGVNSPLHF | TGTGCCAGCAGCTTGGTACAGGGTGTAAATTCACCCCTCCACTTT
few | TRBJ1-2 | TRBD1 | TRBV4-1 | CASSLGDRTNYGYTF | TGCGCCAGCAGCCTAGGGGACAGGACCAACTATGGCTACACCTTC
few | TRBJ2-2 | NA | TRBV30 | CAWSSTGNTGELFF | TGTGCCTGGAGTTCGACAGGGAACACCGGGGAGCTGTTTTTT
many | TRBJ2-5 | TRBD2 | TRBV11-2 | CASSRKTSGGSQETQYF | TGTGCCAGCAGCCGCAAAACTAGCGGGGGGTCCCAAGAGACCCAGTACTTC
NA | TRBJ1-1 | NA | TRBV27 | CASSPHTNTEAFF | TGTGCCAGCAGTCCTCACACAAACACTGAAGCTTTCTTT
many | TRBJ1-5 | NA | TRBV4-1 | CASSQEAHYQPQHF | TGCGCCAGCAGCCAAGAGGCGCATTATCAGCCCCAGCATTTT
NA | TRBJ1-2 | NA | TRBV12-3/TRBV12-4 | CASSWLEQVTF | TGTGCCAGCAGCTGGTTGGAGCAAGTCACCTTC
few | TRBJ2-5 | TRBD1 | TRBV7-2 | CASSLGQNQETQYF | TGTGCCAGCAGCCTGGGACAGAACCAAGAGACCCAGTACTTC
NA | TRBJ1-1 | NA | TRBV5-8 | CASSPRGPRKAFF | TGTGCCAGCAGCCCACGGGGCCCGAGAAAAGCTTTCTTT
NA | TRBJ2-1 | TRBD2 | TRBV6-2/TRBV6-3 | CASRVGRGSSYNEQFF | TGTGCCAGCAGGGTGGGGAGGGGCAGCTCCTACAATGAGCAGTTCTTC
few | TRBJ2-1 | TRBD2 | TRBV12-3/TRBV12-4 | CASSPFRGGAMNEQFF | TGTGCCAGCAGTCCCTTTCGCGGGGGGGCGATGAATGAGCAGTTCTTC
NA | TRBJ1-1 | TRBD1 | TRBV28 | CASSLIGQGNTEAFF | TGTGCCAGCAGTTTAATTGGACAGGGTAACACTGAAGCTTTCTTT
NA | TRBJ1-2 | NA | TRBV6-1 | CASSAEILIYGYTF | TGTGCCAGCAGTGCTGAGATTCTTATATATGGCTACACCTTC
many | TRBJ2-3 | NA | TRBV2 | CASSEGKTPTDTQYF | TGTGCCAGCAGTGAAGGAAAAACTCCCACAGATACGCAGTATTTT
many | TRBJ2-1 | TRBD2 | TRBV6-1 | CASRATSGGAGNEQFF | TGTGCCAGCAGGGCGACTAGCGGGGGGGCGGGCAATGAGCAGTTCTTC
NA | TRBJ2-5 | NA | TRBV3-1 | CASSYLASRETQYF | TGTGCCAGCAGCTATCTAGCGTCCCGGGAGACCCAGTACTTC
NA | TRBJ1-1 | TRBD1 | TRBV5-1 | CASSYQGAGTEAFF | TGCGCCAGCAGCTACCAGGGGGCGGGCACTGAAGCTTTCTTT
NA | TRBJ2-5 | NA | TRBV29-1 | CSVRFGASETQYF | TGCAGCGTTCGATTCGGGGCATCGGAGACCCAGTACTTC
once | TRBJ1-2 | NA | TRBV5-1 | CASSLLRGARGYTF | TGCGCCAGCAGCTTGCTGCGAGGGGCGCGTGGCTACACCTTC
NA | TRBJ1-5 | TRBD1 | TRBV3-1 | CASSQGSDRANQPQHF | TGTGCCAGCAGCCAAGGTTCGGACAGGGCAAATCAGCCCCAGCATTTT
few | TRBJ2-1 | TRBD2 | TRBV28 | CASTPPGGTQFF | TGTGCCAGCACTCCCCCCGGGGGGACGCAGTTCTTC
NA | TRBJ2-1 | NA | TRBV14 | CASSFNRGGSEQFF | TGTGCCAGCAGCTTTAACAGGGGCGGGAGTGAGCAGTTCTTC
few | TRBJ1-6 | NA | TRBV5-1 | CASSRAGDRNSPLHF | TGCGCCAGCAGCCGGGCAGGAGATAGAAATTCACCCCTCCACTTT
few | TRBJ2-6 | NA | TRBV20-1 | CSANYRPRGANVLTF | TGCAGTGCGAACTACCGGCCCCGGGGGGCCAACGTCCTGACTTTC
few | TRBJ1-3 | NA | TRBV20-1 | CSARDTLGNTIYF | TGCAGTGCTAGGGATACTCTTGGAAACACCATATATTTT
NA | TRBJ2-5 | NA | TRBV29-1 | CSVELSRKRETQYF | TGCAGCGTTGAACTCTCCAGAAAACGAGAGACCCAGTACTTC
NA | TRBJ1-4 | NA | TRBV5-5 | CASSFGSASSNEKLFF | TGTGCCAGCAGCTTCGGCAGCGCCTCAAGTAATGAAAAACTGTTTTTT
few | TRBJ2-3 | TRBD2 | TRBV3-1 | CASCYTSGGADTQYF | TGTGCCAGCTGCTATACTAGCGGGGGGGCGGATACGCAGTATTTT
few | TRBJ1-1 | NA | TRBV5-1 | CASKESSTEAFF | TGCGCCAGCAAAGAGAGTTCCACTGAAGCTTTCTTT
few | TRBJ1-2 | TRBD1 | TRBV6-5 | CASSSSDRGLNYGYTF | TGTGCCAGCAGTTCTAGCGACAGGGGCCTGAACTATGGCTACACCTTC
many | TRBJ1-2 | NA | TRBV7-2 | CASSLQGTYGYTF | TGTGCCAGCAGTCTACAGGGCACCTATGGCTACACCTTC
few | TRBJ1-5 | TRBD1 | TRBV15 | CATSVTGTDNQPQHF | TGTGCCACCAGCGTCACCGGGACAGACAATCAGCCCCAGCATTTT
few | TRBJ2-3 | NA | TRBV11-2 | CASSRTTSTDTQYF | TGTGCCAGCAGCCGGACAACTAGCACAGATACGCAGTATTTT
NA | TRBJ1-4 | NA | TRBV21-1 | CASSKPLWEQEAYNEKLFF | TGTGCCAGCAGCAAACCGCTCTGGGAACAGGAGGCTTATAATGAAAAACTGTTTTTT
few | TRBJ1-3 | NA | TRBV10-1 | CAPSRWDTSGNTIYF | TGCGCCCCCTCTCGATGGGACACCTCTGGAAACACCATATATTTT
NA | TRBJ1-5 | NA | TRBV12-3/TRBV12-4 | CASSWAGVSNQPQHF | TGTGCCAGCAGTTGGGCGGGGGTTAGCAATCAGCCCCAGCATTTT
few | TRBJ2-5 | NA | TRBV6-5 | CASSYYLGTPAETQYF | TGTGCCAGCAGTTACTATCTTGGGACCCCGGCGGAGACCCAGTACTTC
NA | TRBJ2-1 | NA | TRBV7-8 | CASAPRPQDNEQFF | TGTGCCAGCGCACCCCGGCCGCAGGACAATGAGCAGTTCTTC
NA | TRBJ2-1 | NA | TRBV20-1 | CSASGGLYNEQFF | TGCAGTGCTAGCGGGGGCCTCTACAATGAGCAGTTCTTC